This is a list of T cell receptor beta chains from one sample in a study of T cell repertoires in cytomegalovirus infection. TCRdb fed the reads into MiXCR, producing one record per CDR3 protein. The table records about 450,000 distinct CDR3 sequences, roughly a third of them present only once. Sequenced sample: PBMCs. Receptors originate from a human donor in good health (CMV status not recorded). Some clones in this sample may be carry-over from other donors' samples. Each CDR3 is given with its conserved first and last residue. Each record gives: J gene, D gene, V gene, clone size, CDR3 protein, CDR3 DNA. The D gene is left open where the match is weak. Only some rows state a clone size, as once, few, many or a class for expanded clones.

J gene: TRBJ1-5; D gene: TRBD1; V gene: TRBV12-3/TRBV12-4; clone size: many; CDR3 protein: CASSPTPGQGGRAQHF; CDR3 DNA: TGTGCCAGCAGCCCCACACCGGGACAGGGAGGGAGGGCCCAGCATTTT
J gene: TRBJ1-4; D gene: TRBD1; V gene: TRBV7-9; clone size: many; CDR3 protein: CASSLTGEDEKLFF; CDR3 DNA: TGTGCCAGCAGTTTGACAGGGGAGGATGAAAAACTGTTTTTT
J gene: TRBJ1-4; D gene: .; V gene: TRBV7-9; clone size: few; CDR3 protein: CASSLGTAGETNEKLFF; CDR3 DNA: TGTGCCAGCAGCTTAGGAACCGCCGGGGAAACTAATGAAAAACTGTTTTTT
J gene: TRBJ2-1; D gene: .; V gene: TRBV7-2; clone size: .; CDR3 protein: CASSPGRGQLAYNEQFF; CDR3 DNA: TGTGCCAGCAGCCCCGGGCGCGGGCAGTTGGCCTACAATGAGCAGTTCTTC
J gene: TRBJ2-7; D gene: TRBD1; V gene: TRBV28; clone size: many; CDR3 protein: CATSKPGQKKYEQYF; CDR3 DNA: TGTGCCACCAGCAAACCGGGACAGAAGAAATACGAGCAGTACTTC
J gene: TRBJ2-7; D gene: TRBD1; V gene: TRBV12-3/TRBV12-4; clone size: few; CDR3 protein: CASQSTGARYEQYF; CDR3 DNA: TGTGCCAGCCAATCCACAGGGGCTAGGTACGAGCAGTACTTC
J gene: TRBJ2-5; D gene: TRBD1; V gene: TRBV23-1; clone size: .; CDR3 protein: CASSQFGTGGAGTQYF; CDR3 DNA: TGCGCCAGCAGTCAATTCGGGACAGGGGGCGCGGGGACCCAGTACTTC
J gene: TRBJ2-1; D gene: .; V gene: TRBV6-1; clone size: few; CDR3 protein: CASSEVSHEQFF; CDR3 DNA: TGTGCCAGCAGTGAAGTAAGCCATGAGCAGTTCTTC
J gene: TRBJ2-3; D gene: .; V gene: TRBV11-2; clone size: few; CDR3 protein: CASSQTTHTQYF; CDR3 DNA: TGTGCCAGCAGTCAGACCACTCATACGCAGTATTTT
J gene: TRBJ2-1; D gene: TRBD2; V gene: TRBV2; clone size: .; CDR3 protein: CASVVESGGVSYNEQFF; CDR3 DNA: TGTGCCAGCGTAGTGGAGAGCGGGGGGGTTTCTTACAATGAGCAGTTCTTC
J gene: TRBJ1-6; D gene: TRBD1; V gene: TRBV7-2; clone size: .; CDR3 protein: CASTPGQGVSPLNF; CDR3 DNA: TGTGCCAGTACCCCCGGACAGGGGGTTTCACCCCTCAACTTT
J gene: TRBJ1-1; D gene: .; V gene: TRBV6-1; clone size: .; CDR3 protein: CASGRTNTEAFF; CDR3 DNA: TGTGCCAGCGGACGGACGAACACTGAAGCTTTCTTT
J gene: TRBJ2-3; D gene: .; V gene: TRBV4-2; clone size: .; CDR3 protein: CASSQERPTGGGADTQYF; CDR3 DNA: TGTGCCAGCAGCCAAGAACGGCCGACGGGCGGGGGCGCAGATACGCAGTATTTT
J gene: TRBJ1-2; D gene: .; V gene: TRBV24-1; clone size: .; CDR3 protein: CATSDRGTDRPYNYNYGYTF; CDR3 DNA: TGTGCCACCAGTGATCGTGGGACGGACCGACCGTACAATTATAACTATGGCTACACCTTC
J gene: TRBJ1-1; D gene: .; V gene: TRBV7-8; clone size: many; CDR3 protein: CASSLVGRTEAFF; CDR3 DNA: TGTGCCAGCAGCTTAGTAGGGCGGACTGAAGCTTTCTTT
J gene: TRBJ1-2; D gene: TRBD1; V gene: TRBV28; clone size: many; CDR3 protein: CASSFSDRANGYTF; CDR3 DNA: TGTGCCAGCAGTTTCTCAGACAGGGCGAATGGCTACACCTTC
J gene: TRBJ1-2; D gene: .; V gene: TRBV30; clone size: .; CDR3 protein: CAWSFPAYGYTF; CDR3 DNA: TGTGCCTGGAGTTTCCCCGCCTATGGCTACACCTTC
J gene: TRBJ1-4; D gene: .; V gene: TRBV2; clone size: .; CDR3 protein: CASSFSTGFNEKLFF; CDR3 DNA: TGTGCCAGCTCTTTTTCCACAGGGTTTAATGAAAAACTGTTTTTT
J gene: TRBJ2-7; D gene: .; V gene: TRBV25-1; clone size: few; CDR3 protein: CASSMAVAYEQYF; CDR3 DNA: TGTGCCAGCAGTATGGCTGTAGCCTACGAGCAGTACTTC
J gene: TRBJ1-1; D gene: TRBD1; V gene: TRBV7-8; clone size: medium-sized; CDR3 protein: CASSSLGQGVNTEAFF; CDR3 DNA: TGTGCCAGCAGCTCCCTGGGACAGGGGGTGAACACTGAAGCTTTCTTT
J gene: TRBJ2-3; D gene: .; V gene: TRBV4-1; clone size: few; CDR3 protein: CASSQESVTGTLPTQYF; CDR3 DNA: TGCGCCAGCAGCCAAGAAAGCGTAACAGGGACCCTTCCTACGCAGTATTTT
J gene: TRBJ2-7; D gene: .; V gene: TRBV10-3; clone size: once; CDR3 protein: CAISEGQTSSYEQYF; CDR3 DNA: TGTGCCATCAGTGAGGGACAGACAAGCTCCTACGAGCAGTACTTC
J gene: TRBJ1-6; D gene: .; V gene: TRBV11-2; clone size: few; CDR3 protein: CASSSRAPSSYNSPLHF; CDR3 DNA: TGTGCCAGCAGCTCGAGGGCCCCGAGCTCCTATAATTCACCCCTCCACTTT
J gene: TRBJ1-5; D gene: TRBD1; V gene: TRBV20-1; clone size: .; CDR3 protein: CSAPAGTANQPQHF; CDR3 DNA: TGCAGTGCTCCCGCCGGGACAGCCAATCAGCCCCAGCATTTT
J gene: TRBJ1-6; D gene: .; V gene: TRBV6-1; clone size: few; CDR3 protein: CASTLQGTPSSYNSPLHF; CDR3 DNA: TGTGCCAGCACCCTACAGGGAACCCCTAGCTCCTATAATTCACCCCTCCACTTT
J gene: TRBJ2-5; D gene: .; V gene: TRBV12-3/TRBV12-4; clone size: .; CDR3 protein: CASSLGSVGIRPETQYF; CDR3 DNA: TGTGCCAGCAGTTTAGGGTCCGTGGGGATTAGACCGGAGACCCAGTACTTC
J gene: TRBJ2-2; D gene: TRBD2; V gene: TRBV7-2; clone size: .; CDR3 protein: CASSLSLAGVSGELFF; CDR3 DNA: TGTGCCAGCAGCTTATCGCTAGCGGGGGTTTCCGGGGAGCTGTTTTTT
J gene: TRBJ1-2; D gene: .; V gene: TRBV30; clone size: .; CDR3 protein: CAWRTVGGYGYTF; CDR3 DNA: TGTGCCTGGAGAACGGTAGGAGGTTATGGCTACACCTTC
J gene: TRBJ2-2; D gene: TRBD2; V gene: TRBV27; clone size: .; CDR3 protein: CASRIGLAVNTGELFF; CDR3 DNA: TGTGCCAGCAGGATAGGGCTAGCGGTGAACACCGGGGAGCTGTTTTTT
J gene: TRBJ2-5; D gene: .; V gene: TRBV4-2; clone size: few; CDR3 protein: CASSPEATGARETQYF; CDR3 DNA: TGTGCCAGCAGCCCTGAGGCCACAGGCGCGCGAGAGACCCAGTACTTC
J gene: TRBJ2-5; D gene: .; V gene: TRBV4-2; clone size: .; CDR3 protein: CASSEGAETQYF; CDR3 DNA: TGTGCCAGCAGCGAAGGGGCGGAGACCCAGTACTTC
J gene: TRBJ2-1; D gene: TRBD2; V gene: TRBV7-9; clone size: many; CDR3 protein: CASSLRGTSGSIGEQFF; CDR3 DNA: TGTGCCAGCAGCTTACGCGGGACTAGCGGCAGTATAGGTGAGCAGTTCTTC
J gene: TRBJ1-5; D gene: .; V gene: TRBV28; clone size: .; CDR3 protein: CASSLLQGLGNQPQHF; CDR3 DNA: TGTGCCAGCAGTTTATTACAGGGTTTAGGGAATCAGCCCCAGCATTTT